The rows below give T cell receptor beta chains drawn from one sample of a study of blood T cell repertoires in COVID-19. Only in-frame clones appear in the TCRdb table, and some are missing; sequencing was by immunoSEQ multiplex PCR. Seen here are 350,000 to 450,000 clones, about 87% observed once, and the top ten hold 1.5% to 2%. The sequenced sample consisted of PBMCs or T cells enriched from blood (not recorded which). The receptors shown here come from a man aged 35 to 55 in a cohort exposed to, infected with or recovered from COVID-19 (not recorded which). Each CDR3 is given without its conserved first and last residue.

v_call cdr3_aa
TRBV5-1 ASSLGAQVAEQY
TRBV28 ASSMGLAGTGELF
TRBV30 AWVGGAEAF
TRBV5-1 ASSLGTASEKLF
TRBV2 ASSASIVTEQF
TRBV27 ASSSTGDTQY
TRBV15 ATSRDPGGNQPQH
TRBV6-5 ASSYSEAGSYEQY
TRBV7-9 ASSLVSGQKNEKLF
TRBV5-4 ASSLRRSRGYSPLH
TRBV11-3 ASSLGGLAGVRNEQF
TRBV18 ASSPTGYGNTIY
TRBV5-4 ASSLRAGDYNEQF
TRBV10-3 AISETRAGEQY
TRBV5-1 ASSLGVAGGVIGETQY
TRBV27 ASSSGGTSGRRDYEQY
TRBV27 ASSVSLAGVGTGELF
TRBV7-9 ASSPYSGEKLF
TRBV28 ASSLGGGDNSPLH
TRBV6-5 ASSYTGGHSPLH
TRBV3-1/TRBV3-2 ASSPDIGANTGELF
TRBV5-1 ASSLGWSDNEQF
TRBV18 ASSPPSTDTQY
TRBV7-9 ASSPVGGSGANVLT
TRBV7-3 ASSLTGLAGVGETQY
TRBV5-1 ASSPSASAETQY
TRBV28 ASSRLAGGYEQY
TRBV18 ASSGAGNYGYT
TRBV6-5 ASSSTGSGNTIY
TRBV10-1 ASSESMGSGRTDTQY
TRBV28 ASSLRSGYT
TRBV11-3 ASSPGGTSGSSSYNEQF
TRBV4-1 ASSQIGGVPNEKLF